The text below deals with one T cell receptor (beta chain). Its antigen is currently unknown. The CDR3 loop spans 15 amino acids. The germline gives CDR1 PRHDT, CDR2 FYEKMQ (reference sequence). Trimming left V 4 bases short and J 3 bases short, with 15 bases between. The data were taken from a study of cytomegalovirus exposure and HLA in healthy donors. Primers: 60 Vbeta forward and 13 Jbeta reverse. The assay was immunoSEQ multiplex PCR, and TCRdb's table has in-frame clones only and misses some. Of 100,000 or so clones in the sample, about 81% are singletons; the top ten hold less than 1.5%. Regarding the study as a whole: 150 to 200 TCR beta chains were listed as cytomegalovirus-associated. Sequence variants that were highly shared formed a cluster that was likely a sequencing artifact. TRBV6-2, TRBV6-3 and some other V segments were excluded as indistinguishable.

The material sequenced was PBMCs. The sequence came from a man aged 35-49 years in good health and CMV-seronegative. The chain recombines TRBV13 with TRBJ1-2; weak D call: TRBD1 (6 bases). The CDR3 region has the DNA TGTGCCAGCAGCTCGGGCGAGGGGGTTTACTATGGCTACACCTTC. This codes for CASSSGEGVYYGYTF.